This T cell receptor (beta chain) originates from a study of PD-1 blockade in mismatch repair-deficient tumors. Study details: All were previously treated, progressing patients with 11 to 13 mismatch repair-deficient cancer types. Study-wide results and caveats: After pembrolizumab, tumor-resident clones rose rapidly, then generally contracted before radiologic responses.

Every patient had mismatch repair deficiency by PCR or immunohistochemistry. As for this clone: Its antigen is not known.

The table came from immunoSEQ multiplex PCR; TCRdb's copy has only in-frame clones and leaves some out. The sample includes over 75,000 clones, about 85% of them seen just once. Here the sequenced sample was peripheral blood, taken 12 weeks after starting pembrolizumab. This clonotype was obtained from an adult with mismatch repair-deficient cancer.

CDR3 DNA: TGTGCCTGGAATCCCCCCAAGCCAGGGCGGCTTGAAGCTTTCTTT. This translates into CAWNPPKPGRLEAFF. The J gene is TRBJ1-1, the V gene TRBV30; tentative D call: TRBD1 (5 bases). Trimming cost V 4 bases and J 7 bases, with 22 bases left between them. Germline CDR1 and CDR2: GTSNPN and SVGIG (reference sequence). CDR3 length: 15 amino acids.